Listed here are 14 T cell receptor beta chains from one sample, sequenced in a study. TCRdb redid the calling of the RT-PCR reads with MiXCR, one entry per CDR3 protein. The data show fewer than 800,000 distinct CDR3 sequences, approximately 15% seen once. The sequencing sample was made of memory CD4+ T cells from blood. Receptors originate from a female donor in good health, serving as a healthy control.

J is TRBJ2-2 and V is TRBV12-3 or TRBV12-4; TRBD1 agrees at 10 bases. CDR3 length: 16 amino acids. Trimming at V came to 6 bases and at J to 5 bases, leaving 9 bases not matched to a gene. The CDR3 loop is CASRARGQGMTGELFF. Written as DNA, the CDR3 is TGTGCCAGCAGGGCTCGGGGACAGGGGATGACCGGGGAGCTGTTTTTT.

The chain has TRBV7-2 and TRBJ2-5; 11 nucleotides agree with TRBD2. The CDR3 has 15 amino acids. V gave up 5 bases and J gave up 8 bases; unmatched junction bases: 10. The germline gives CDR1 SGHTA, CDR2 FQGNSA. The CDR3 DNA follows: TGTGCCAGCAGCCGGACTAGCGGGCCGCTGGCAACCCAGTACTTC. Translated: CASSRTSGPLATQYF.

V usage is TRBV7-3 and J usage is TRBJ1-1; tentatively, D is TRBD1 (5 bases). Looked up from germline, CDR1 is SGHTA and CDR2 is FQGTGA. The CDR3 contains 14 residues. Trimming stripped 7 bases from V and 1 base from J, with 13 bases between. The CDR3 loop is CASTIGGANTEAFF. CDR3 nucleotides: TGTGCCAGCACCATCGGCGGGGCGAACACTGAAGCTTTCTTT.

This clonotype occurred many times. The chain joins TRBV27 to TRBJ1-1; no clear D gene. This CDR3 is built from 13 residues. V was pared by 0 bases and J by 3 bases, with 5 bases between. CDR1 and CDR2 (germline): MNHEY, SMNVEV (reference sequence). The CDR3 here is CASSLSEYTEAFF. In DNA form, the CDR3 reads TGTGCCAGCAGTTTATCAGAGTACACTGAAGCTTTCTTT.

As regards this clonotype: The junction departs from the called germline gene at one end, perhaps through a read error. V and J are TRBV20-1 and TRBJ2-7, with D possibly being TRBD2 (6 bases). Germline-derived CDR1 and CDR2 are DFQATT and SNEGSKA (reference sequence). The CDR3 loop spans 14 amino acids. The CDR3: CSSVERAFSYERYF. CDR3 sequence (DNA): TGCAGTTCGGTGGAGCGGGCCTTCTCCTACGAGCGGTACTTC.

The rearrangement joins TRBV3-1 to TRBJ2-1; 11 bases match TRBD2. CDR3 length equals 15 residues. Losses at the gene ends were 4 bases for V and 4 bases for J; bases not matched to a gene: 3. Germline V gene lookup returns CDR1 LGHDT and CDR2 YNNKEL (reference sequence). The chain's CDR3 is CASSRGLAEYNEQFF. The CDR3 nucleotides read TGTGCCAGCAGCCGGGGACTAGCGGAATACAATGAGCAGTTCTTC.

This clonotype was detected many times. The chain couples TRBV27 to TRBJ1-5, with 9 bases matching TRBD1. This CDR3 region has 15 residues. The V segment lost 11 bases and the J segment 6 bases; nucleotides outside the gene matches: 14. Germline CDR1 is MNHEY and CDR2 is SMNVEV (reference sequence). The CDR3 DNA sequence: TGTGCCGCTGGGGGTGGGGGACAGGGAATTCAGCCCCAGCATTTT. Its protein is CAAGGGGQGIQPQHF.

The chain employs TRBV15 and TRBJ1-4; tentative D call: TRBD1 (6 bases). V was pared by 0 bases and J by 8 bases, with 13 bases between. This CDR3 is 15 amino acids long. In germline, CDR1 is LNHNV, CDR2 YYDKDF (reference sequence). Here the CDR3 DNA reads TGTGCCACCAGCAGAGATGGGGGGGCGCGAGAAAAACTGTTTTTT. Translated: CATSRDGGAREKLFF.

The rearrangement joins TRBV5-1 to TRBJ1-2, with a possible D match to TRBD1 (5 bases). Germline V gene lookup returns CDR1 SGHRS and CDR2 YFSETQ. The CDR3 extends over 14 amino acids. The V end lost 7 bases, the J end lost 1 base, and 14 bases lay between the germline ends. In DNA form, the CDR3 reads TGCGCCAGCGGCCAGGGAGCGGGTAACTATGGCTACACCTTC. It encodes CASGQGAGNYGYTF.

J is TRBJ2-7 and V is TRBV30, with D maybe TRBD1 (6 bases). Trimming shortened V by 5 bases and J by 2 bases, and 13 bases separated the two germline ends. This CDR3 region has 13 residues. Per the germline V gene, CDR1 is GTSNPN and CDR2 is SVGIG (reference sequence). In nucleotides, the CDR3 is TGTGCCTGGGGGACACAACCCCCCTACGAGCAGTACTTC. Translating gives CAWGTQPPYEQYF.

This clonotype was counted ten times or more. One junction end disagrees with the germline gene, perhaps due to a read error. The DNA of the CDR3 is TGTGCTAGCAGCTTATCACAGAACACTGAAGCTTTCTTT. Residues: CASSLSQNTEAFF. J is TRBJ1-1 and V is TRBV7-9, with unresolved D. The CDR3 is 13 residues long. Germline-derived CDR1 and CDR2 are SEHNR and FQNEAQ (reference sequence).

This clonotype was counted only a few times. The CDR3 here is CAWSQGQGVYEQYF. CDR3 in DNA: TGTGCCTGGAGCCAGGGACAGGGTGTTTACGAGCAGTACTTC. V and J are TRBV30 and TRBJ2-7, with TRBD1 identical over 9 bases. J lost 4 bases, V lost 3 bases, and 7 bases had no gene match. The V gene's germline CDR1 is GTSNPN and CDR2 SVGIG (reference sequence). This CDR3 has 14 amino acids.

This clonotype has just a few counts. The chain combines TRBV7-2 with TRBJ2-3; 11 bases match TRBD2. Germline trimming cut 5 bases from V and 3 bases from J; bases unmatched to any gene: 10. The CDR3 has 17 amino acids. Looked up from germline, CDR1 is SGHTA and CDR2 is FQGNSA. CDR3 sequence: CASSRTLAGVGTDTQYF. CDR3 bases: TGTGCCAGCAGCCGGACACTAGCGGGAGTGGGGACAGATACGCAGTATTTT.

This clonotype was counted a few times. This CDR3 is CSARAFLAGVADTQYF. Here the CDR3 DNA reads TGCAGTGCTAGGGCCTTTCTAGCGGGGGTGGCAGATACGCAGTATTTT. J is TRBJ2-3 and V is TRBV20-1, with TRBD2 identical over 10 bases. The CDR3 contains 16 residues. V shed 3 bases, J shed 4 bases, and the junction held 10 bases outside the gene matches. CDR1 is DFQATT and CDR2 is SNEGSKA in the germline V gene (reference sequence).